These 25 T cell receptor beta chains originate from one sample sequenced in a study of a mutant IDH1 vaccine in newly diagnosed glioma. Which antigens these TCRs recognize remains unknown. This table comes from immunoSEQ multiplex PCR, and its TCRdb copy is limited to in-frame clones, with some not included. The repertoire holds about 65,000 clones, with around 83% as singletons. As to time point: week 23, last vaccination. Topical imiquimod was applied with each vaccine dose, which held 300 ug of mutant IDH1 20-mer peptide. This sample comprised PBMCs, obtained from a glioma patient whose treatment included an IDH1 peptide vaccine. These receptors originate from a man aged 30 to 45 with glioma.

This clone was seen a single time. The chain links TRBV5-1 to TRBJ2-5; TRBD1 matches 10 bases. After removal of 3 bases from V and 7 bases from J, the junction contained 12 bases not matched to a gene. The CDR3 is 16 amino acids. The germline gives CDR1 SGHRS, CDR2 YFSETQ. The CDR3 sequence is CASSSRSGTGEGTQYF. CDR3 nucleotides: TGCGCCAGCAGCTCCCGGTCCGGGACAGGGGAGGGGACCCAGTACTTC.

The chain is built from TRBV10-3 and TRBJ2-7, with D possibly matching TRBD1 (6 bases). In germline, CDR1 is ENHRY, CDR2 SYGVKD. The CDR3 loop spans 16 amino acids. The V gene lost 2 bases and the J gene lost 2 bases, with 16 bases spanning the gap. The CDR3 spells CAISEPKGVPPYEQYF. CDR3 nucleotide sequence: TGTGCCATCAGTGAGCCGAAGGGGGTGCCCCCCTACGAGCAGTACTTC.

This chain connects TRBV5-5 to TRBJ2-3; 7 bases align to TRBD1. The CDR3 contains 14 residues. V was pared by 5 bases and J by 0 bases, with 3 bases of the junction left unmatched. Germline V gives CDR1 SGHKS, CDR2 YYEKEE (reference sequence). In DNA, the CDR3 is TGTGCCAGCAGGGGACAGCTAAGCACAGATACGCAGTATTTT. This codes for CASRGQLSTDTQYF.

V is TRBV5-1 and J is TRBJ1-1; D gene unclear. The CDR3 contains 13 residues. The germline V gene encodes CDR1 SGHRS and CDR2 YFSETQ. The V end lost 0 bases, the J end lost 0 bases, and 3 bases lay between the germline ends. This CDR3 is CASSLDLNTEAFF. The CDR3 DNA reads TGCGCCAGCAGCTTGGATCTGAACACTGAAGCTTTCTTT.

This chain connects TRBV4-1 to TRBJ1-3; D not certain. The V gene lost 2 bases and the J gene lost 0 bases, with 11 bases spanning the gap. Germline CDR1 MGHRA, CDR2 YSYEKL. This CDR3 spans 16 amino acids. CDR3 nucleotide sequence: TGCGCCAGCAGCCAAATCGGACGGCACTCTGGAAACACCATATATTTT. Its translation is CASSQIGRHSGNTIYF.

This sequence joins TRBV9 and TRBJ1-3; D might be TRBD1 (5 bases). CDR1 is SGDLS and CDR2 is YYNGEE in the germline V gene. This CDR3 spans 17 amino acids. Trimming took off 3 bases at V and 4 bases at J, with 20 bases between the two ends. As DNA, the CDR3 is TGTGCCAGCAGCGCCCGCCCCAGGGTGTCGGGGGGAAACACCATATATTTT. Its protein is CASSARPRVSGGNTIYF.

This chain connects TRBV11-3 to TRBJ2-3; 8 bases are shared with TRBD2. The CDR3 sequence is 17 residues long. With 1 base clipped from V and 1 base from J, the junction kept 7 bases outside the gene matches. CDR1 and CDR2 (germline): SGHNT, YENEEA. CDR3 DNA sequence: TGTGCCAGCAGCTTAGGGGTAGCGGGGCCTGGCACAGATACGCAGTATTTT. Residues: CASSLGVAGPGTDTQYF.

V is TRBV6-5 and J is TRBJ1-2; D not resolved. CDR3 length equals 13 residues. Trimming removed 6 bases from V and 4 bases from J, with 12 bases in between. Germline assignment: CDR1 MNHEY and CDR2 SVGAGI. In DNA, the CDR3 is TGTGCCAGCAGCACCGTGAGGAGCTATGGCTACACCTTC. This translates into CASSTVRSYGYTF.

Concerning this clone: At one of its ends the junction is not consistent with the germline gene, which may arise from a read error. V gene TRBV5-1 combines with J gene TRBJ2-2; 8 nucleotides agree with TRBD1. The CDR3 sequence is 15 residues long. Germline lookup yields CDR1 SGHRS and CDR2 YFSETQ. DNA for the CDR3: TGCGCCAGCAACTTGCAGGGGGCGGACACCGGGGAGCTGTTTTTT. Translating gives CASNLQGADTGELFF.

This clone was counted a few times. V and J are TRBV6-4 and TRBJ2-1; D not certain. The germline gives CDR1 MRHNA, CDR2 SNTAGT. Trimming removed 6 bases at V and 2 bases at J, with 11 bases between. This CDR3 has 14 residues. In DNA, the CDR3 is TGTGCCAGCAGGAAGACTTCTACCTACAATGAGCAGTTCTTC. This translates into CASRKTSTYNEQFF.

V is TRBV27 and J is TRBJ2-1, with D perhaps TRBD1 or TRBD2 (6 bases each). The CDR3 has 15 amino acids. The germline V gene encodes CDR1 MNHEY and CDR2 SMNVEV (reference sequence). The V end was cut by 4 bases, the J end by 4 bases, with 14 bases between. The CDR3 is CASSYWGASYNEQFF. As DNA, the CDR3 is TGTGCCAGCAGTTATTGGGGGGCCTCATACAATGAGCAGTTCTTC.

CDR3: CASSYYGSSYEQYF. The CDR3 DNA sequence: TGTGCCAGCAGTTACTACGGCAGCTCCTACGAGCAGTACTTC. The rearrangement joins TRBV6-5 to TRBJ2-7; D remains ambiguous. V lost 1 base and J 0 bases, leaving 7 bases between the germline ends. The V gene's germline CDR1 is MNHEY and CDR2 SVGAGI. The CDR3 loop spans 14 amino acids.

The genes are TRBV29-1 and TRBJ2-5; 8 bases line up with TRBD1. The J call may be incorrect, as the DNA end agrees better with TRBJ2-7. The germline gives CDR1 SQVTM, CDR2 ANQGSEA. This CDR3 comprises 13 residues. This chain's CDR3 is CSVVRQGTYEQYF. The CDR3 DNA follows: TGCAGCGTTGTGAGACAGGGGACCTACGAGCAGTACTTC.

This chain uses TRBV6-5 with TRBJ2-7; D call uncertain. The CDR3 loop spans 14 amino acids. The V end lost 5 bases, the J end lost 5 bases, and 16 bases lay between the germline ends. Germline CDR1 is MNHEY and CDR2 is SVGAGI. The CDR3 bases are TGTGCCAGCAGTCTCGGCCGGGTCCAGAACGAGCAGTACTTC. Protein: CASSLGRVQNEQYF.

The chain employs TRBV7-9 and TRBJ2-7; 7 bases map to TRBD1. The CDR3 covers 15 residues. Per the germline V gene, CDR1 is SEHNR and CDR2 is FQNEAQ (reference sequence). Trimming took 1 base from V and 3 from J; bases not matched to a gene: 6. In DNA form, the CDR3 reads TGTGCCAGCAGCTTAGGTAGGGACAGCCTCTACGAGCAGTACTTC. Amino acid sequence: CASSLGRDSLYEQYF.

The rearrangement uses TRBV7-7 and TRBJ2-1; weak D call: TRBD2 (5 bases). The CDR3 contains 13 residues. Germline assignment: CDR1 SSHAT and CDR2 FNYEAQ (reference sequence). The ends were cut back, 4 bases at V and 8 bases at J, with 12 bases in the middle. The CDR3 coding sequence is TGTGCCAGCAGCTCCTTAGAGGGTCATGAGCAGTTCTTC. It codes for CASSSLEGHEQFF. The complete variable domain, with remaining parts taken from reference TRBV7-7 and TRBJ2-1, reads GAGVSQSPRYKVTKRGQDVTLRCDPISSHATLYWYQQALGQGPEFLTYFNYEAQPDKSGLPSDRFSAERPEGSISTLTIQRTEQRDSAMYRCASSSLEGHEQFFGPGTRLTVL.

This clone appeared a single time. V and J are TRBV9 and TRBJ2-5, with D tentatively TRBD2 (5 bases). V was pared by 0 bases and J by 1 base, with 7 bases between. This CDR3 has 14 residues. Germline loops: CDR1 SGDLS, CDR2 YYNGEE. CDR3 sequence: CASSVGGVQETQYF. Here the CDR3 DNA reads TGTGCCAGCAGCGTAGGGGGAGTCCAAGAGACCCAGTACTTC.

This rearrangement joins TRBV6-5 to TRBJ1-2; 9 nucleotides match TRBD1. Looked up from germline, CDR1 is MNHEY and CDR2 is SVGAGI. The CDR3 has 16 residues. The junction had 13 bases not matched to a gene; V was cut back by 4 bases and J by 7 bases. CDR3 coding DNA: TGTGCCAGCAGTTCCTGGACAGGGGATAGCGGAGGTGGCTACACCTTC. As protein: CASSSWTGDSGGGYTF.

V and J are TRBV11-2 and TRBJ1-1; unclear D gene. CDR1 is SGHAT, CDR2 FQNNGV, per germline. V was shortened by 3 bases and J by 3 bases, with 8 bases between the two germline ends. The CDR3 contains 13 residues. The CDR3 sequence is CASSFSSYTEAFF. The CDR3 bases are TGTGCCAGCAGCTTCTCTTCCTACACTGAAGCTTTCTTT. Full variable domain (outside the CDR3, taken from reference TRBV11-2 and TRBJ1-1): EAGVAQSPRYKIIEKRQSVAFWCNPISGHATLYWYQQILGQGPKLLIQFQNNGVVDDSQLPKDRFSAERLKGVDSTLKIQPAKLEDSAVYLCASSFSSYTEAFFGQGTRLTVV.

The chain links TRBV5-1 to TRBJ2-5, with D unclear. Germline CDR1 SGHRS, CDR2 YFSETQ. This CDR3 has 14 amino acids. V lost 5 bases and J lost 5, with 16 bases in between. The CDR3 spells CASRVVQQAETQYF. Here the CDR3 DNA reads TGCGCCAGCAGGGTGGTACAGCAGGCGGAGACCCAGTACTTC.

The rearrangement uses TRBV5-8 and TRBJ2-7, with no clear D. The ends were cut back, 4 bases at V and 2 bases at J, with 16 bases in the middle. In germline, CDR1 is SGHTS, CDR2 YDEGEE. The CDR3 consists of 15 residues. CDR3 loop: CASSPVRDFTYEQYF. The CDR3 DNA follows: TGTGCCAGCAGCCCGGTAAGAGACTTTACCTACGAGCAGTACTTC.

The chain employs TRBV4-1 and TRBJ1-6, with D maybe TRBD1 (5 bases). Trimming removed 4 bases at V and 7 bases at J, with 14 bases between. Germline-derived CDR1 and CDR2 are MGHRA and YSYEKL. This CDR3 has 15 amino acids. The CDR3 reads CASSLLARGNSPLHF. CDR3 nucleotide sequence: TGCGCCAGCAGCCTGTTGGCGAGGGGAAATTCACCCCTCCACTTT.

This clone is a singleton in its sample. The rearrangement uses TRBV11-1 and TRBJ1-1; D remains ambiguous. The CDR3 runs to 14 residues. V gave up 2 bases and J gave up 10 bases, with 17 bases separating them. Germline V CDR1 and CDR2: SGHAT, FQDESV (reference sequence). CDR3 residues: CASSLSGGSRRAFF. Here the CDR3 DNA reads TGTGCCAGCAGCTTAAGCGGCGGCAGTAGGAGAGCTTTCTTT.

The gene calls are TRBV5-4 and TRBJ2-3, with D hard to call. CDR3 length equals 16 residues. Germline lookup yields CDR1 SGHNT and CDR2 YYREEE (reference sequence). V was shortened by 1 base and J by 2 bases, with 14 bases between the two germline ends. Written as DNA, the CDR3 is TGTGCCAGCAGCTTGAAAAAAATGGCAGACACAGATACGCAGTATTTT. Its translation: CASSLKKMADTDTQYF.

The chain links TRBV11-2 to TRBJ1-5; the match to TRBD1 covers 9 bases. Germline CDR1 and CDR2: SGHAT and FQNNGV. This CDR3 region has 15 residues. Trimming took 5 bases from V and 5 from J; bases not matched to a gene: 7. The CDR3 reads CASSAGTGRYQPQHF. CDR3 in DNA: TGTGCCAGCAGCGCCGGGACAGGGAGGTATCAGCCCCAGCATTTT. Drawing the rest from reference TRBV11-2 and TRBJ1-5, the complete variable domain is EAGVAQSPRYKIIEKRQSVAFWCNPISGHATLYWYQQILGQGPKLLIQFQNNGVVDDSQLPKDRFSAERLKGVDSTLKIQPAKLEDSAVYLCASSAGTGRYQPQHFGDGTRLSIL.